The 29 T cell receptor beta chains in this list originate from one sample, sequenced in a study of blood T cells in healthy people across ages. Alongside a J-beta primer mix, a sample-barcoded 5' primer served in a second PCR lasting 7 to 11 cycles. TCRdb used MiXCR to reprocess the 5' RACE reads, holding one entry per CDR3 protein. Here the sample spans hundreds of thousands of distinct CDR3 sequences, 29% being singletons. The sequenced sample was blood. These receptors originate from an elderly woman in good health.

This clonotype was detected only a few times. The V call is TRBV5-1, the J call TRBJ1-1; possibly TRBD1 for D (5 bases). Trimming took 2 bases from V and 0 from J, leaving 11 bases between them. CDR1 and CDR2 (germline): SGHRS, YFSETQ. This CDR3 region has 15 residues. The chain's CDR3 is CASSLQTDMNTEAFF. Written as DNA, the CDR3 is TGCGCCAGCAGCTTACAGACAGACATGAACACTGAAGCTTTCTTT.

This clonotype was counted at least ten times. J is TRBJ2-1 and V is TRBV7-2, with a possible D match to TRBD2 (5 bases). Germline V gene lookup returns CDR1 SGHTA and CDR2 FQGNSA. Trimming took off 2 bases at V and 7 bases at J, with 9 bases between the two ends. The CDR3 runs 13 residues. CDR3 coding DNA: TGTGCCAGCAGCTTAAGGACTCCTAATGAGCAGTTCTTC. Translation gives CASSLRTPNEQFF. Supplemented by reference TRBV7-2 and TRBJ2-1, the full variable domain reads GAGVSQSPSNKVTEKGKDVELRCDPISGHTALYWYRQSLGQGLEFLIYFQGNSAPDKSGLPSDRFSAERTGGSVSTLTIQRTQQEDSAVYLCASSLRTPNEQFFGPGTRLTVL.

This clonotype was recorded once. Just one base apart from a much larger clone, this may be a read error. The chain joins TRBV12-3 or TRBV12-4 to TRBJ2-5; TRBD2 is a possible D gene (6 bases). Trimming removed 4 bases at V and 0 bases at J, with 9 bases between. This CDR3 region has 14 residues. The CDR3 DNA reads TGTGCCAGCAGTTGGAGGGCGGACCAAGAGACCCAGTACTTC. Amino acid sequence: CASSWRADQETQYF.

The chain joins TRBV4-1 to TRBJ2-2; no firm D call. The CDR3 has 16 amino acids. CDR1 and CDR2 from the germline V gene are MGHRA and YSYEKL. The V and J ends lost 3 bases and 1 base respectively, with 12 bases between them. The CDR3 nucleotides read TGCGCCAGCAGCCACAGACTCCTTTTGAACACCGGGGAGCTGTTTTTT. Amino acid sequence: CASSHRLLLNTGELFF.

This clonotype was seen more than once but under ten times. A much bigger clone sits one base away, suggesting this may be a read error. The chain uses TRBV12-3 or TRBV12-4 and TRBJ2-5; 12 bases are shared with TRBD2. The CDR3 runs 16 residues. J was trimmed by 11 bases and V by 6 bases; bases with no gene match: 16. CDR3 loop: CASSRRLAGEWNEQYF. The DNA of the CDR3 is TGTGCCAGCAGCCGCAGACTAGCGGGGGAATGGAATGAGCAGTACTTC.

Only a few counts were recorded for this clonotype. A single base separates this from a much larger clone, so it may be a read error. The DNA for the CDR3 is TGTGCCAGCAGTTATTTAGGTTACAATGAGCAGTACTTC. Protein: CASSYLGYNEQYF. The chain carries TRBV6-2 or TRBV6-3 and TRBJ2-5, with D unclear. V was pared by 3 bases and J by 11 bases, with 16 bases between. Per the germline V gene, CDR1 is MNHEY and CDR2 is SVGEGT. This CDR3 comprises 13 residues.

This clonotype has a count of ten or more. V is TRBV6-6 and J is TRBJ2-1, with 7 nucleotides matching TRBD1. In germline, CDR1 is MNHNY, CDR2 SVGAGI (reference sequence). The J segment lost 0 bases and the V segment lost 5 bases, leaving 10 bases of the junction unmatched. CDR3 size: 17 residues. In DNA form, the CDR3 reads TGTGCCAGCAGTCACCTCGAGACAGGGCCCTCCTACAATGAGCAGTTCTTC. Its protein is CASSHLETGPSYNEQFF.

This clonotype was detected many times. The chain is built from TRBV7-2 and TRBJ2-7; 8 bases agree with TRBD1. The CDR3 runs to 20 residues. V was clipped by 5 bases and J by 0 bases; unmatched bases: 21. Germline CDR1 SGHTA, CDR2 FQGNSA. CDR3 coding DNA: TGTGCCAGCAGCCCAAGCGCGGGACAGGCTAGTGGGGGGAGCTCCTACGAGCAGTACTTC. It translates to CASSPSAGQASGGSSYEQYF.

This clonotype was counted at least ten times. This chain links TRBV20-1 with TRBJ1-2, with TRBD1 matching over 7 bases. V shed 5 bases and J 3 bases; nucleotides not matched to a gene: 6. This CDR3 is 13 amino acids long. Germline-derived CDR1 and CDR2 are DFQATT and SNEGSKA (reference sequence). CDR3 region: CSAFRQGDYGYTF. CDR3 nucleotides: TGCAGTGCTTTCAGACAGGGAGACTATGGCTACACCTTC.

This clonotype appeared many times. The rearrangement joins TRBV12-3 or TRBV12-4 to TRBJ2-1, with 10 positions matching TRBD2. The CDR3 spans 17 residues. V trimming: 5 bases; J trimming: 4 bases; junction bases outside the gene matches: 11. This CDR3 is CASSARSGGALYNEQFF. CDR3 DNA: TGTGCCAGCAGTGCTAGGAGCGGGGGGGCCTTATACAATGAGCAGTTCTTC.

The chain has TRBV20-1 and TRBJ1-1; D is undetermined. The CDR3 is 14 residues long. CDR1 DFQATT and CDR2 SNEGSKA come from the germline V gene (reference sequence). V lost 5 bases to trimming and J lost 4 bases, with 17 bases between them. The DNA of the CDR3 is TGCAGTGCTTTGTCCGGGTTCTGCGGCACTGAAGCTTTCTTT. It codes for CSALSGFCGTEAFF.

This clonotype was observed at least ten times. V is TRBV28 and J is TRBJ2-1; D gene unclear. From germline, CDR1 is MDHEN and CDR2 SYDVKM. There are 12 residues in the CDR3. The V and J ends lost 2 bases and 12 bases respectively, with 11 bases between them. CDR3 amino acids: CASSLKGYWQFF. The CDR3 nucleotides are TGTGCCAGCAGTTTAAAAGGTTATTGGCAGTTCTTC.

There are a few counts of this clonotype. A clone one base away is much larger, so this may be a read error. This sequence joins TRBV20-1 and TRBJ2-6, with D tentatively TRBD1 (6 bases). Germline CDR1 DFQATT, CDR2 SNEGSKA (reference sequence). The length of the CDR3 is 14 residues. This chain's CDR3 is CSAPGTTGANVRTF. For the CDR3, the DNA is TGCAGTGCTCCCGGGACAACTGGGGCCAACGTCCGGACTTTC.

The genes are TRBV5-5 and TRBJ1-1; D not certain. V lost 4 bases and J lost 3, with 13 bases in between. The CDR3 consists of 14 residues. CDR1 and CDR2 (germline): SGHKS, YYEKEE (reference sequence). The CDR3 region is CASSPGVYDTEAFF. The CDR3 DNA reads as TGTGCCAGCAGCCCTGGAGTGTATGACACTGAAGCTTTCTTT.

The table lists this clonotype with many counts. The chain carries TRBV18 and TRBJ2-3; TRBD1 or TRBD2 may be the D gene (5 bases each). With 4 bases removed from V and 8 bases from J, the gap between germline ends came to 19 bases. The CDR3 spans 15 residues. CDR1 is KGHSH and CDR2 is LQKENI in the germline V gene. CDR3 residues: CASSRAGTLQGTQYF. The DNA of the CDR3 is TGTGCCAGCTCACGGGCCGGGACGCTGCAAGGTACGCAGTATTTT.

This clonotype was seen repeatedly, ten times or more. The V and J genes are TRBV6-2 or TRBV6-3 and TRBJ2-5, with 11 bases matching TRBD2. The germline CDR1 and CDR2 sequences are MNHEY and SVGEGT. The junction had 6 bases not matched to a gene; V was cut back by 5 bases and J by 1 base. The CDR3 is 16 residues long. The CDR3 reads CASSQSGLAVQETQYF. For the CDR3, the DNA is TGTGCCAGCAGTCAGTCGGGACTAGCGGTCCAAGAGACCCAGTACTTC.

The V call is TRBV24-1, the J call TRBJ2-7, with TRBD2 identical over 10 bases. This CDR3 has 16 amino acids. The germline V gene has CDR1 KGHDR and CDR2 SFDVKD. J was trimmed by 7 bases and V by 2 bases; bases with no gene match: 10. The CDR3 DNA is TGTGCCACCAGTGATTGGCTAGCGGGAGACACGAATGAGCAGTACTTC. Residues: CATSDWLAGDTNEQYF.

With respect to this clonotype: Sequence at one end of the junction differs from germline and may be a read error. The chain carries TRBV29-1 and TRBJ1-2; tentatively, D is TRBD1 (6 bases). This CDR3 region has 11 residues. From germline, CDR1 is SQVTM and CDR2 ANQGSEA. CDR3 residues: CNVIQGRGYTF. As DNA, the CDR3 is TGCAACGTTATACAGGGACGGGGCTACACCTTC. The full variable domain, with the rest looked up from reference TRBV29-1 and TRBJ1-2, is SAVISQKPSRDICQRGTSLTIQCQVDSQVTMMFWYRQQPGQSLTLIATANQGSEATYESGFVIDKFPISRPNLTFSTLTVSNMSPEDSSIYLCNVIQGRGYTFGSGTRLTVV.

This clonotype was counted at least ten times. The chain links TRBV7-2 to TRBJ2-7; D perhaps matches TRBD1 (6 bases). The CDR3 sequence is 13 residues long. In germline, CDR1 is SGHTA, CDR2 FQGNSA. Trimming stripped 2 bases from V and 5 bases from J, with 10 bases between. The CDR3 coding sequence is TGTGCCAGCAGCTTAAGGACAGTGGACGAGCAGTACTTC. Translation gives CASSLRTVDEQYF.

This clonotype appeared many times. The chain recombines TRBV20-1 with TRBJ2-1; 12 nucleotides match TRBD2. The CDR3 contains 14 residues. Germline V gene lookup returns CDR1 DFQATT and CDR2 SNEGSKA (reference sequence). Trimming removed 6 bases from V and 7 bases from J; junction bases left unmatched: 7. CDR3 region: CSARTSGTGNEQFF. The CDR3 coding sequence is TGCAGTGCCAGGACTAGCGGGACGGGAAATGAGCAGTTCTTC.

In its sample, this clonotype was seen many times. This rearrangement joins TRBV5-6 to TRBJ2-3; tentative D call: TRBD2 (5 bases). This CDR3 contains 15 residues. From germline, CDR1 is SGHDT and CDR2 YYEEEE. V was trimmed by 1 base and J by 3 bases, leaving 12 bases between them. Here the CDR3 reads CASSLPGIGTDTQYF. The CDR3 coding sequence is TGTGCCAGCAGCTTGCCGGGGATTGGTACAGATACGCAGTATTTT.

The table lists this clonotype with a count of one. A read error may explain this, as a much larger clone is one base away. The chain links TRBV4-1 to TRBJ2-1; 7 bases map to TRBD1. The V gene's germline CDR1 is MGHRA and CDR2 YSYEKL. The CDR3 has 15 residues. The chain's CDR3 is CASSQTTGYLNGQFF. The CDR3 DNA reads as TGCGCCAGCAGCCAAACGACAGGGTACCTCAATGGGCAGTTCTTC.

To note about this clonotype: A much larger clone is a single base away; this may be a read error. The chain links TRBV6-2 or TRBV6-3 to TRBJ2-3, with D perhaps TRBD1 or TRBD2 (5 bases each). Germline CDR1 and CDR2: MNHEY and SVGEGT. The ends were cut back, 4 bases at V and 3 bases at J, with 20 bases in the middle. The CDR3 is made up of 17 amino acids. The CDR3, as DNA: TGTGCCAGCAGTTGCTCCCTCGGGCGAGAGGGGACAGATACGCAGTATTTT. Translation: CASSCSLGREGTDTQYF.

Comments on this clonotype: This may be a read error, as it is one base from a much larger clone. The CDR3 here is CASSLAQSTPKNSGYTF. In DNA, the CDR3 is TGTGCTAGCAGCTTAGCACAGTCGACCCCTAAGAACTCTGGCTACACCTTC. The gene calls are TRBV7-7 and TRBJ1-2; D remains unclear. The germline gives CDR1 SSHAT, CDR2 FNYEAQ (reference sequence). The CDR3 length is 17 residues.

This clonotype has more than one count but fewer than ten. CDR3 sequence (DNA): TGTGCCAGCAGTCCGAACAAGGGTCCGGGCAATGAGCAGTACTTC. Translating gives CASSPNKGPGNEQYF. The chain combines TRBV6-2 or TRBV6-3 with TRBJ2-5; D not certain. The CDR3 has 15 amino acids. Per the germline V gene, CDR1 is MNHEY and CDR2 is SVGEGT. With 5 bases removed from V and 11 bases from J, the gap between germline ends came to 24 bases.

This clonotype was picked up many times. This rearrangement joins TRBV6-5 to TRBJ2-3; the D gene could be TRBD1 or TRBD2 (6 bases each). The CDR3 spans 14 residues. V was trimmed by 2 bases and J by 3 bases, leaving 9 bases between them. The germline gives CDR1 MNHEY, CDR2 SVGAGI. CDR3 DNA: TGTGCCAGCAGTTACCGGGGGCGAACAGATACGCAGTATTTT. Amino acid sequence: CASSYRGRTDTQYF.

As for this clonotype: Being one base from a much bigger clone, this may be a read error. The CDR3 sequence is CASSQDFTTRETQYF. CDR3 in DNA: TGCGCCAGCAGCCAAGATTTTACAACCCGGGAGACCCAGTACTTC. This rearrangement joins TRBV4-3 to TRBJ2-7; D gene uncertain. The J call may be incorrect, as the DNA end agrees better with TRBJ2-5. The germline V gene encodes CDR1 LGHNA and CDR2 YSLEER. The CDR3 length is 15 residues.

Regarding this clonotype: A much larger clonotype is one base distant, so this may be a read error. The chain has TRBV7-9 and TRBJ2-3; 7 bases fit TRBD2. CDR1 and CDR2 from the germline V gene are SEHNR and FQNEAQ (reference sequence). The CDR3 is 15 residues long. The CDR3 region is CASSWSGEGTGTQYF. The CDR3 DNA is TGTGCCAGCAGTTGGAGCGGGGAAGGCACAGGTACGCAGTATTTT.

This clonotype was recorded many times. This chain links TRBV11-2 with TRBJ2-1; 8 positions match TRBD2. Germline lookup yields CDR1 SGHAT and CDR2 FQNNGV. The CDR3 consists of 16 residues. Germline trimming cut 1 base from V and 13 bases from J; bases unmatched to any gene: 15. CDR3 loop: CASSLVYGGVLRQQFF. The CDR3 nucleotides read TGTGCCAGCAGCTTAGTCTACGGGGGGGTCTTAAGGCAACAGTTCTTC.